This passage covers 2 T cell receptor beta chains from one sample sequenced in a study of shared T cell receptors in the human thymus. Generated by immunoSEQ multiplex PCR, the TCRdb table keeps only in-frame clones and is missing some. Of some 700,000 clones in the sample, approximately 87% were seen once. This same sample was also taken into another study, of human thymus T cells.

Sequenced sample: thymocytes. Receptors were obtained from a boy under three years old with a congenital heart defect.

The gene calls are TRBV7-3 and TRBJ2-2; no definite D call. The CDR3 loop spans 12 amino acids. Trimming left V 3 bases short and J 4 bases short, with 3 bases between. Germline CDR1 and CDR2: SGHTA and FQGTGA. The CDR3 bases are TGTGCCAGCAGCTTCTCCACCGGGGAGCTGTTTTTT. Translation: CASSFSTGELFF.

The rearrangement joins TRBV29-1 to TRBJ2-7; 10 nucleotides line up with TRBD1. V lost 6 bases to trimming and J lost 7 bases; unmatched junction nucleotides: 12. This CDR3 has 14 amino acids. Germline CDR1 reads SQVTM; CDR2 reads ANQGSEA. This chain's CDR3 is CSVSRDRGSKEQYF. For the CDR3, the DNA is TGCAGCGTGAGCCGGGACAGGGGTTCGAAGGAGCAGTACTTC.